One and the same sample provided the 18 T cell receptor beta chains below, sequenced in a study of T cells expressing NK-cell markers. TCRdb re-called the 5' RACE reads and catalogs CDR3 proteins one per entry, DNA excluded. The repertoire shows a few hundred thousand distinct CDR3 sequences; the top ten hold around 0.42%. The sequencing sample was made of blood T cells: a sorted CD56 or NKG2C T cell subset, CD4+ or CD8+ T cells, or bulk PBMC T cells (not recorded which). These receptors all stem from a man younger than 30 in good health.

The chain employs TRBV4-1 and TRBJ1-1. Germline CDR1 is MGHRA and CDR2 is YSYEKL. The CDR3 is 14 amino acids. The chain's CDR3 is CASSQGAVNTEAFF.

This chain connects TRBV6-1 to TRBJ1-5. CDR1 MNHNS and CDR2 SASEGT come from the germline V gene. This CDR3 comprises 18 residues. This CDR3 reads CASRSLDGGGGSNQPQHF.

V and J are TRBV5-4 and TRBJ1-1. The CDR3 consists of 11 residues. Germline lookup yields CDR1 SGHNT and CDR2 YYREEE (reference sequence). The CDR3 here is CASSLEGEAFF.

This chain uses TRBV6-4 with TRBJ1-3. The CDR3 covers 13 residues. Germline loops: CDR1 MRHNA, CDR2 SNTAGT. The CDR3 region is CASSDPDGNTIYF.

The chain is built from TRBV29-1 and TRBJ2-3; TCRdb names TRBD2, which stays unverified in the absence of DNA. The CDR3 length is 14 residues. Germline V CDR1 and CDR2: SQVTM, ANQGSEA. The CDR3 protein is CSVALSRETDTQYF.

This chain uses TRBV15 with TRBJ2-1; with no DNA, the TCRdb D assignment of TRBD1 cannot be verified. CDR1 is LNHNV, CDR2 YYDKDF, per germline (reference sequence). The CDR3 has 19 amino acids. CDR3 protein: CATSRARGSGNIPYNEQFF.

This chain joins TRBV5-5 and TRBJ2-3; TCRdb names TRBD2, which stays unverified in the absence of DNA. The CDR3 has 16 amino acids. The V gene's germline CDR1 is SGHKS and CDR2 YYEKEE (reference sequence). The CDR3: CASSLLTSHPTDTQYF.

This chain uses TRBV5-6 with TRBJ2-1. Germline V lookup: CDR1 SGHDT, CDR2 YYEEEE. The CDR3 extends over 16 amino acids. The CDR3 sequence is CASRNARGSSYNEQFF.

The gene calls are TRBV2 and TRBJ2-3; TCRdb designates TRBD2, a call that cannot be tested without DNA. The CDR3 runs to 17 residues. CDR1 and CDR2 (germline): SNHLY, FYNNEI. CDR3: CASLSGIFTTSTDTQYF.

CDR3 sequence: CAISEGGANGYTF. This chain connects TRBV10-3 to TRBJ1-2; the D call from TCRdb, TRBD1, cannot be confirmed without DNA. Germline V gene data show CDR1 as ENHRY and CDR2 as SYGVKD. The CDR3 contains 13 residues.

The gene calls are TRBV27 and TRBJ2-7; TCRdb selects TRBD1, and the lack of DNA leaves this call unchecked. The germline V gene has CDR1 MNHEY and CDR2 SMNVEV (reference sequence). This CDR3 contains 15 residues. The CDR3 spells CASSLVTGVAYEQYF.

This chain links TRBV10-3 with TRBJ1-1; TCRdb lists TRBD1, though no DNA is available to test this call. The CDR3 sequence is 14 residues long. Germline V gene lookup returns CDR1 ENHRY and CDR2 SYGVKD. The CDR3 sequence: CAISGVGRNTEAFF.

This rearrangement joins TRBV5-5 to TRBJ1-4; TCRdb picks TRBD1, but there is no DNA to check that call. The CDR3 length is 15 residues. The germline CDR1 and CDR2 sequences are SGHKS and YYEKEE (reference sequence). The CDR3 reads CASSYSPGRQEKLFF.

The chain has TRBV11-2 and TRBJ2-2; as DNA is missing, the TRBD1 call by TCRdb cannot be tested. The germline CDR1 and CDR2 sequences are SGHAT and FQNNGV. This CDR3 has 15 amino acids. This CDR3 reads CASSSTRGPTGELFF.

The chain joins TRBV5-1 to TRBJ2-5; TCRdb's D call, TRBD2, is unchecked because there is no DNA. CDR3 length: 15 amino acids. Germline V gene sequence: CDR1 SGHRS, CDR2 YFSETQ. The CDR3 reads CASSLAGLAEETQYF. The whole variable domain, filled in from reference TRBV5-1 and TRBJ2-5, reads KAGVTQTPRYLIKTRGQQVTLSCSPISGHRSVSWYQQTPGQGLQFLFEYFSETQRNKGNFPGRFSGRQFSNSRSEMNVSTLELGDSALYLCASSLAGLAEETQYFGPGTRLLVL.

The chain employs TRBV4-3 and TRBJ2-7; absent DNA, TCRdb's TRBD2 call cannot be checked. The germline V gene has CDR1 LGHNA and CDR2 YSLEER. CDR3 size: 13 residues. CDR3 amino acids: CASSRGLAYEQYF.

This chain connects TRBV20-1 to TRBJ2-5; TCRdb's D call, TRBD2, is unchecked because there is no DNA. The CDR3 sequence is 13 residues long. CDR1 is DFQATT and CDR2 is SNEGSKA in the germline V gene (reference sequence). Here the CDR3 reads CSTFGLGEETQYF.

The chain has TRBV20-1 and TRBJ2-1. This CDR3 has 13 residues. Germline CDR1 DFQATT, CDR2 SNEGSKA (reference sequence). The CDR3 here is CSAPTQIGNEQFF.